The clone carrying this T cell receptor beta chain was detected a few times. The antigen remains unidentified. 60 Vbeta and 13 Jbeta primers were used in PCR. Method: immunoSEQ multiplex PCR; TCRdb's copy keeps in-frame clones and lacks some. The data show some 100,000 clones, with 79% seen just once and over 4% held by the top ten. The data are from a study of cytomegalovirus exposure and HLA in healthy donors. Study results and caveats: Researchers reportedly found TCR beta sequences accurately predicted most subjects' HLA-A and HLA-B alleles.

The germline V gene has CDR1 SGHAT and CDR2 FQNNGV. CDR3 length equals 17 residues. The V and J ends lost 5 bases and 4 bases respectively, with 20 bases between them. Sequenced: PBMCs. The clonotype was recovered from a female donor in good health and CMV-seropositive. The chain recombines TRBV11-2 with TRBJ2-2; D is perhaps TRBD2 (6 bases). CDR3 amino acids: CASSPGDHPSGTGELFF. The CDR3 DNA follows: TGTGCCAGCAGCCCGGGGGACCACCCCTCAGGCACCGGGGAGCTGTTTTTT.